The sequence of this T cell receptor beta chain was determined in a study of vaccination and CD4 T cells after COVID-19. Sequence data for DNA of cultured CD4+ T cells were generated by the Oncomine TCR Beta short-read assay. Once CD4+ T cells had been cultured, genomic DNA was extracted from them. Each CDR3 protein gets one entry after TCRdb re-called the PCR reads with MiXCR. The data contain more than 15,000 distinct CDR3 sequences, 44% of them singletons. Sample treatment: roughly ten-day PBMC culture with coronavirus spike peptide pools or control peptides (ViraFEST assay). Cultures got half-medium changes with IL-2 on days 3 and 7. Between the trimmed V and J ends, which lost 4 bases and 1 base, there was a span of 13 bases. CDR1 and CDR2 (germline): MNHNS, SASEGT. This CDR3 contains 15 residues. Whole-study findings and limits: Convalescent patients' clones that were vaccine-specific were spike mono-reactive in 304 of 307 cases.

About this clonotype: As yet, its antigen is unknown.

The clonotype originates from a human donor who had recovered from COVID-19. The J gene is TRBJ1-1, the V gene TRBV6-1; D is undetermined. The material was CD4+ T cells from blood, cultured in vitro, obtained before SARS-CoV-2 vaccination. The DNA for the CDR3 is TGTGCCAGCAGTGCTACGGGAGGCACGAACACTGAAGCTTTCTTT. It yields the protein CASSATGGTNTEAFF.